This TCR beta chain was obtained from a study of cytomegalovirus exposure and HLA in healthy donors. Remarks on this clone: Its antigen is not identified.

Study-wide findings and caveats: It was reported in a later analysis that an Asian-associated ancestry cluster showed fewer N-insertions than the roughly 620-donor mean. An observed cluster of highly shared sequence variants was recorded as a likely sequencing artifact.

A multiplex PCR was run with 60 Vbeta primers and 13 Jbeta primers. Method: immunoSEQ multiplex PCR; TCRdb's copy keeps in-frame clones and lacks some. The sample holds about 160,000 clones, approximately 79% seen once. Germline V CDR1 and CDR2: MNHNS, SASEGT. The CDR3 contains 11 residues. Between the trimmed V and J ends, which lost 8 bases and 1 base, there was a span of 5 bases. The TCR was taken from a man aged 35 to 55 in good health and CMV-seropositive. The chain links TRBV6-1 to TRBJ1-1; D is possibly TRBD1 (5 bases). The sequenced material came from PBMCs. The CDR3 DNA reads TGTGCCAGCCAGGGGAACACTGAAGCTTTCTTT. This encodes CASQGNTEAFF.